The source of this T cell receptor beta chain is a study of cytomegalovirus exposure and HLA in healthy donors. Per the germline V gene, CDR1 is SGHTA and CDR2 is FQGNSA. This CDR3 has 14 residues. V lost 0 bases to trimming and J lost 1 base, with 6 bases between them. PCR employed 60 Vbeta and 13 Jbeta primers. Sequencing used immunoSEQ multiplex PCR; TCRdb keeps in-frame clones, though not all of them. The sample consists of 55,000 to 85,000 clones, 55% to 65% of them appearing once. The specimen was PBMCs. The chain carries TRBV7-2 and TRBJ1-1; D remains unclear. The receptor was isolated from a woman aged 45 to 65 in good health and CMV-seronegative. In nucleotides, the CDR3 is TGTGCCAGCAGCTTAGCTGTCCGGAACACTGAAGCTTTCTTT. This codes for CASSLAVRNTEAFF.